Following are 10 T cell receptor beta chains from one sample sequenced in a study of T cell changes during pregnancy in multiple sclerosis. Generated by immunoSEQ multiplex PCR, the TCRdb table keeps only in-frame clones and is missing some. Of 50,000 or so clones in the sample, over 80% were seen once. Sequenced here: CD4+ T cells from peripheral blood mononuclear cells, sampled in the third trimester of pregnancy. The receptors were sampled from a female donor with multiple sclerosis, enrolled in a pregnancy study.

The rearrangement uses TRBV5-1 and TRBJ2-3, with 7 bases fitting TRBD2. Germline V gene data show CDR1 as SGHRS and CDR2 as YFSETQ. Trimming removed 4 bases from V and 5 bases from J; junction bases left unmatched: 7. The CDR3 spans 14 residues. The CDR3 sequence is CASSRGVAEDTQYF. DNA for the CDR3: TGCGCCAGCAGCCGGGGGGTTGCCGAAGATACGCAGTATTTT.

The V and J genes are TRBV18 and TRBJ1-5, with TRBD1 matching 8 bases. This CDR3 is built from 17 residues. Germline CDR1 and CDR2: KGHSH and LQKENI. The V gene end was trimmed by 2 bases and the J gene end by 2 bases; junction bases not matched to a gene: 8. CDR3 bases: TGTGCCAGCTCACCAGGGGCAGGGGGCTTTGGCAATCAGCCCCAGCATTTT. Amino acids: CASSPGAGGFGNQPQHF.

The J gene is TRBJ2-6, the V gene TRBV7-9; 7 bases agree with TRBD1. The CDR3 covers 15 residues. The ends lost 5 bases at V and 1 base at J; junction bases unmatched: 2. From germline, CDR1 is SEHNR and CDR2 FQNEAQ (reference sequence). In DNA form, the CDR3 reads TGTGCCAGCAGCGTCAGGGGGTCTGGGGCCAACGTCCTGACTTTC. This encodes CASSVRGSGANVLTF.

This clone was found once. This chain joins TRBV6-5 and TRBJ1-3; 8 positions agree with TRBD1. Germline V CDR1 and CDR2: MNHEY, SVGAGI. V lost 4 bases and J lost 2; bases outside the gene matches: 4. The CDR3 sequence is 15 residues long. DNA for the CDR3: TGTGCCAGCAGTTTGGACAGGGTGGCTGGAAACACCATATATTTT. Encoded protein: CASSLDRVAGNTIYF.

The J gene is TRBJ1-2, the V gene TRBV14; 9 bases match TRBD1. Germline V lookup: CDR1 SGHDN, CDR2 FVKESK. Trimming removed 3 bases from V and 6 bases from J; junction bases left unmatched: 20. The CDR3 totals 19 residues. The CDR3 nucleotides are TGTGCCAGCAGCCAGCTATCGGACAGGGGACTTACAGGGGCCAATGGCTACACCTTC. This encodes CASSQLSDRGLTGANGYTF.

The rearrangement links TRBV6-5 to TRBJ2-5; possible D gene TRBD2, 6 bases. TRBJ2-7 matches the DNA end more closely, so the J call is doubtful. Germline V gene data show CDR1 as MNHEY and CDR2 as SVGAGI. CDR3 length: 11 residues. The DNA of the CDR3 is TGTGCCAGTAGAGCGGGCTACGAGCAGTACTTC. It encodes CASRAGYEQYF.

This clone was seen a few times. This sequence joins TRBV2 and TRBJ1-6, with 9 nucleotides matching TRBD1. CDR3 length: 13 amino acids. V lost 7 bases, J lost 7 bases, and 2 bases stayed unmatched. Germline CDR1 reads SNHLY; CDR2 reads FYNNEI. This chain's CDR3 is CASNRGHNSPLHF. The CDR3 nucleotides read TGTGCCAGCAACAGGGGGCACAATTCACCCCTCCACTTT.

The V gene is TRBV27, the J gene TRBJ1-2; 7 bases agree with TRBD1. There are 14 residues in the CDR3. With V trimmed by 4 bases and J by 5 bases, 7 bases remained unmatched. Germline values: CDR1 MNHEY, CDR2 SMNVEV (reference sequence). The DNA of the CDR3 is TGTGCCAGCAGTTCCAACACAGGGGTTTATGGCTACACCTTC. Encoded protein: CASSSNTGVYGYTF.

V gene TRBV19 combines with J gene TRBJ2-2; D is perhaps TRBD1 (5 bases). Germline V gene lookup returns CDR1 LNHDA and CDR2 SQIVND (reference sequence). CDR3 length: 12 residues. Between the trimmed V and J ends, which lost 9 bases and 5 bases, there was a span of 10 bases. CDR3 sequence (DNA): TGTGCCAGCCCCAGGGCGACCGGGGAGCTGTTTTTT. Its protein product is CASPRATGELFF.

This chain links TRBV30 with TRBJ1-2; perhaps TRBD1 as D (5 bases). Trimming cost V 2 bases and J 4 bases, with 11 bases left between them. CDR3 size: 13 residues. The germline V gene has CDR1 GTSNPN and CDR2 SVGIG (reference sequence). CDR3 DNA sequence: TGTGCCTGGAGTAGGAGACAGTCCTATGGCTACACCTTC. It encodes CAWSRRQSYGYTF.